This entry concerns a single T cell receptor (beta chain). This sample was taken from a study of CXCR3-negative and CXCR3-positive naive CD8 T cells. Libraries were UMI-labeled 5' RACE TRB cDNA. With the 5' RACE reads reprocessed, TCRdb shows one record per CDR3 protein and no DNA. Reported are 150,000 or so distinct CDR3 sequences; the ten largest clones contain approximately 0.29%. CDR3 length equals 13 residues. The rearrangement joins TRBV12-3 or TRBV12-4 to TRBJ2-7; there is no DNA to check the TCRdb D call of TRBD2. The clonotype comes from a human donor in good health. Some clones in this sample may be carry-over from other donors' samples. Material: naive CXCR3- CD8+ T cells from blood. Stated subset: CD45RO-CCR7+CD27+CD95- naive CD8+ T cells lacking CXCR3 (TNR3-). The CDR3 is CASRRGAQETQYF.